Presented here are 9 T cell receptor beta chains from one specimen sequenced in a study of cytomegalovirus exposure and HLA in healthy donors. The PCR had 60 Vbeta and 13 Jbeta primers. Only in-frame clones appear in the TCRdb table, and some are missing; sequencing was by immunoSEQ multiplex PCR. The table includes around 150,000 clones, 75% detected once. Material: PBMCs. The source of these receptors is a woman aged 50 to 60 in good health and CMV-seropositive.

The chain combines TRBV27 with TRBJ2-7, with D perhaps TRBD2 (6 bases). The length of the CDR3 is 14 residues. V lost 6 bases, J lost 11 bases, and 23 bases lay in between. CDR1 and CDR2 (germline): MNHEY, SMNVEV (reference sequence). The CDR3 DNA reads as TGTGCCAGCAGGCCCAAAACCCACTTCGGCGGGAAGTACTTC. Translating gives CASRPKTHFGGKYF.

The chain has TRBV19 and TRBJ1-1; D is unclear. The germline V and J ends were trimmed by 8 bases and 4 bases, with 23 bases remaining between them. There are 16 residues in the CDR3. CDR1 and CDR2 from the germline V gene are LNHDA and SQIVND (reference sequence). The CDR3 protein is CASSHFASGGGTEAFF. Here the CDR3 DNA reads TGTGCCAGTTCACATTTTGCCAGCGGTGGTGGCACTGAAGCTTTCTTT.

The V gene is TRBV7-6, the J gene TRBJ2-6, with D possibly being TRBD1 (6 bases). This CDR3 contains 17 residues. Germline V gene data show CDR1 as SGHVS and CDR2 as FNYEAQ. V shed 4 bases and J shed 1 base, with 14 bases lying between them. CDR3 in amino acids: CASSSDTGPSGANVLTF. CDR3 coding DNA: TGTGCCAGCAGCTCCGATACAGGGCCTTCTGGGGCCAACGTCCTGACTTTC. Complete variable domain (other parts from reference TRBV7-6 and TRBJ2-6): GAGVSQSPRYKVTKRGQDVALRCDPISGHVSLYWYRQALGQGPEFLTYFNYEAQQDKSGLPNDRFSAERPEGSISTLTIQRTEQRDSAMYRCASSSDTGPSGANVLTFGAGSRLTVL.

The J gene is TRBJ1-1, the V gene TRBV9; D ambiguous. V gave up 0 bases and J gave up 1 base, with 7 bases separating them. This CDR3 is 14 amino acids long. The germline V gene has CDR1 SGDLS and CDR2 YYNGEE. As DNA, the CDR3 is TGTGCCAGCAGCGTAGGGGCGAAGAACACTGAAGCTTTCTTT. Translating gives CASSVGAKNTEAFF.

The chain combines TRBV6-5 with TRBJ1-1; 8 bases are a match to TRBD1. V dropped 2 bases and J dropped 5; count of bases not matched to a gene: 7. The CDR3 extends over 15 amino acids. CDR1 is MNHEY, CDR2 SVGAGI, per germline. This CDR3 is CASSYTTGAQTEAFF. The DNA of the CDR3 is TGTGCCAGCAGTTACACGACAGGGGCGCAGACTGAAGCTTTCTTT.

The genes are TRBV5-1 and TRBJ2-2, with 9 positions matching TRBD1. The CDR3 runs to 14 residues. V shed 4 bases, J shed 7 bases, and the junction held 5 bases outside the gene matches. CDR1 and CDR2 (germline): SGHRS, YFSETQ. The DNA of the CDR3 is TGCGCCAGCAGCGACAGGGGGGGACTCGGGGAGCTGTTTTTT. Its translation is CASSDRGGLGELFF.

The V and J genes are TRBV2 and TRBJ1-2; TRBD1 might be the D (6 bases). The CDR3 spans 14 residues. The V and J ends lost 6 bases and 8 bases respectively, with 19 bases between them. Germline CDR1 and CDR2: SNHLY and FYNNEI. CDR3 in amino acids: CASSMDSFALGYTF. CDR3 DNA: TGTGCCAGCAGCATGGACAGTTTCGCGCTGGGCTACACCTTC.

In its sample, this clone was seen once. This chain uses TRBV18 with TRBJ2-1; TRBD1 agrees at 9 bases. J was trimmed by 2 bases and V by 0 bases; bases with no gene match: 5. The CDR3 runs to 17 residues. CDR1 is KGHSH, CDR2 LQKENI, per germline. The CDR3 DNA reads TGTGCCAGCTCACCACCTAATCGACAGGGGGCCTACAATGAGCAGTTCTTC. Residues: CASSPPNRQGAYNEQFF.

This clone was detected only a few times. The chain joins TRBV10-2 to TRBJ2-1; 11 bases align to TRBD1. J lost 0 bases, V lost 7 bases, and 23 bases had no gene match. The CDR3 is 22 amino acids. CDR1 WSHSY and CDR2 SAAADI come from the germline V gene. This CDR3 reads CASKTGQGAVGLNPNSYNEQFF. The CDR3 region has the DNA TGCGCCAGCAAAACCGGACAGGGGGCGGTTGGCCTTAACCCGAACTCCTACAATGAGCAGTTCTTC.